This TCR beta chain was sequenced in a study of cytomegalovirus exposure and HLA in healthy donors. Study at large: Clustering assigned 81% of the approximately 400 genotyped donors to the Caucasian-associated ancestry cluster. Broader study findings: Specificity of a few CMV-associated chains for CMV antigens was verified in vitro. With high specificity and sensitivity, the classifier reportedly diagnosed cytomegalovirus status. Available immune exposure information was restricted to CMV serostatus only.

Comment on this clone: The antigen is not known.

The PCR used 60 Vbeta and 13 Jbeta primers. The assay was immunoSEQ multiplex PCR, and TCRdb's table has in-frame clones only and misses some. The data contain under 250,000 clones, around 80% of them singletons. The specimen was PBMCs. The receptor's source is a man aged 25-45 years in good health and CMV-seronegative.

The CDR3 DNA follows: TGTGCCAGCAGTAGCCGGGACAGGGCTATGTACCAAGAGACCCAGTACTTC. Protein sequence: CASSSRDRAMYQETQYF. This sequence joins TRBV11-1 and TRBJ2-5; TRBD1 matches at 9 bases. The ends lost 6 bases at V and 0 bases at J; junction bases unmatched: 11. This CDR3 region has 17 residues. Germline lookup yields CDR1 SGHAT and CDR2 FQDESV (reference sequence).